This T cell receptor (beta chain) came from a study of human T cells and chemical hapten exposure listed by TCRdb under 2021. Turning to the overall study: Libraries were pooled for sequencing, and per-sample TCR yields varied mainly because of small differences in library volumes within the pool. For every blood RNA sample, sequencing covered both the TCR alpha and TCR beta chains. Peripheral blood TCR repertoire changes were tracked in vivo in alopecia patients during primary and secondary sensitization to the hapten diphenylcyclopropenone (DPC).

Library preparation was by RACE. Instrument used: NextSeq 500. Library preparation attached unique molecular identifiers to individual cDNA molecules for quantitative, reproducible TCR counting. In the source study's methods: Samples had a median of 95,638 TCRs, with a range from about 23,224 to 690,600. The Decombinator software suite was used to annotate the V, J and CDR3 of the TCR reads. Every sample was subsampled to the same number of TCRs (28,000) for the PS versus PT1 abundance plots. TCRs were defined as expanded if absent before sensitization and observed at least eight times at the 2-week time point. TCRdb redid the processing of the public reads, applying fastp at Q25 and MiXCR, and retained in-frame beta chains. Rows are unified per CDR3 protein, each entry keeping the most common DNA and genes. The V and J calls and clone size are TCRdb's, not the authors'. For this sample the table gives about 46,000 distinct CDR3 sequences, of which 3.5% to 4.5% were detected only once. The top ten clones comprise about 1.5% of the sample.

Points the paper makes about the study in general: The number of TCRs above 1 in 1000 frequency did not change with DPC sensitization; there was no evidence of global repertoire structure alterations. After repeated subsampling, the strength of the expansion versus patch-test correlation and the threshold at which it became significant changed.

The time point label here, explained by the study, means: healthy volunteer bleed at 2 weeks. Total RNA was isolated from unfractionated whole blood collected in Tempus Blood RNA tubes. Four or five healthy volunteers were used as TCR sequencing controls and were bled at day 0, 2 weeks and 6 weeks. This clonotype was observed at least ten times. Its antigen target is currently unknown. Per-base qualities were not stored, and no clone one base away is much larger. Taken from the germline V gene, the CDR1 and CDR2 loops are ENHRY and SYGVKD. The CDR3 sequence holds 17 residues, the cysteine and phenylalanine included. Only CDR3 DNA is held: 51 bases, read in frame from base 1. A distance of 11 bases separates the germline ends of V and J, which lose 2 bases and 0 bases respectively.

The chain links TRBV10-3 with TRBJ2-6, with the D gene not confidently named. Material for sequencing was whole blood. The source is a female donor in good health. Some clones in this sample may be carry-over from other donors' samples. This receptor has the CDR3 CAISEINGGSGANVLTF. The DNA sequence follows: TGTGCCATCAGTGAGATTAACGGCGGCTCTGGGGCCAACGTCCTGACTTTC.